This entry features one T cell receptor beta chain sequence. No cognate antigen has been identified for it. Per-nucleotide qualities are absent, and no much larger clonotype sits a single base away. This entry belongs to a study of metastatic and nonmetastatic thyroid tumors (TCRdb year 2020). At the level of the whole study: The researchers compared repertoires between peripheral blood samples and tumor or nodule tissue samples from patients with malignant or benign thyroid disease.

None of the patients had been given any treatment before thyroid surgery. Using T-cell receptor beta sequencing, the study looked back at clinical samples from patients collected from the early 2010s to the late 2010s. Study-wide findings and limitations: In both blood and tumor samples, TCR beta diversity was reported to be significantly higher in malignant tumors than in benign nodules.

The library was generated by PCR. The sequencing machine was an Illumina HiSeq 4000. High-throughput sequencing was used to profile the CDR3 region of the TCR beta-chain in every patient. Per the source publication's procedure: The researchers built a classifier to tell apart papillary thyroid cancer patients with distant metastasis, based on CDR3 differences among clinicopathological groups. The Shannon index was used to assess repertoire diversity, and the Morisita-Horn index was used to assess tumor-blood repertoire similarity. TCRdb trimmed the raw reads at Q25, called clones with MiXCR and kept productive beta chains. TCRdb, rather than the study authors, made the V and J calls. In this sample the table shows roughly 33,000 clones, around 17% of which occur a single time. 9.5% to 15% of the sample is in the top ten clones. Cut back by 3 bases and 6 bases, the V and J ends lie 18 bases apart. Inclusive of the bounding cysteine and phenylalanine, the CDR3 is 15 residues long. Kept here is only the CDR3 DNA, which spans 45 bases and is read in frame from base 1. The germline V gene sets CDR1 to SGHTA and CDR2 to FQGNSA.

The sequence links TRBV7-2 to TRBJ2-7; TRBD1 is possibly the D segment (6 matching bases). The sequence came from a male donor with papillary thyroid cancer or a benign thyroid nodule (not recorded which). Some clones in this sample may be carry-over from other donors' samples. The sequencing input was blood. The CDR3 region reads CASSFRGQPFTEQYF. The DNA is as follows: TGTGCCAGCAGCTTTCGTGGACAGCCCTTTACCGAGCAGTACTTC.